The 13 T cell receptor beta chains listed next were all sequenced from one sample in a study of blood T cell repertoires in COVID-19. Profiling relied on immunoSEQ multiplex PCR, and the TCRdb table lists in-frame clones only, not all of them. The sample holds some 400,000 clones, around 84% seen once. The specimen sequenced was peripheral blood. These receptors all come from a human donor with acute or convalescent COVID-19. The donor label of this sample is uncertain.

V and J are TRBV29-1 and TRBJ2-3; tentative D call: TRBD2 (5 bases). The CDR3 totals 17 residues. The V gene's germline CDR1 is SQVTM and CDR2 ANQGSEA. The V gene lost 0 bases and the J gene lost 1 base, with 17 bases spanning the gap. DNA for the CDR3: TGCAGCGTTGAAGATAGGTTCGTGGCGGGCCGCACAGATACGCAGTATTTT. As protein: CSVEDRFVAGRTDTQYF.

The rearrangement joins TRBV7-8 to TRBJ1-1; TRBD1 matches 10 bases. CDR1 is SGHVS, CDR2 FQNEAQ, per germline. V was clipped by 0 bases and J by 4 bases; unmatched bases: 8. This CDR3 region has 17 residues. The CDR3 DNA follows: TGTGCCAGCAGCTTAGCGTGGACAGGGGGAATGGGCACTGAAGCTTTCTTT. This encodes CASSLAWTGGMGTEAFF.

The chain carries TRBV5-1 and TRBJ1-4, with D perhaps matching TRBD1 (5 bases). The ends were cut back, 7 bases at V and 8 bases at J, with 21 bases in the middle. The CDR3 runs to 15 residues. Germline CDR1 SGHRS, CDR2 YFSETQ. In nucleotides, the CDR3 is TGCGCCAGCGGTCCTGGAGGGGCGGGTGGAGAAAAACTGTTTTTT. Its protein is CASGPGGAGGEKLFF.

The chain couples TRBV3-1 (or the pseudogene TRBV3-2) to TRBJ2-5; 7 nucleotides match TRBD2. The germline V gene encodes CDR1 LGHDT and CDR2 YNNKEL (reference sequence). The length of the CDR3 is 13 residues. The J segment lost 4 bases and the V segment lost 4 bases, leaving 3 bases of the junction unmatched. The CDR3 nucleotides are TGTGCCAGCAGCCGTCGCGGGGGAGAGACCCAGTACTTC. Translation: CASSRRGGETQYF.

This clone was found once. The rearrangement uses TRBV30 and TRBJ1-5, with 7 bases identical to TRBD1. Germline CDR1 reads GTSNPN; CDR2 reads SVGIG (reference sequence). The CDR3 sequence is 16 residues long. With 1 base clipped from V and 1 base from J, the junction kept 7 bases outside the gene matches. This CDR3 is CAWSDGAGGSNQPQHF. In DNA, the CDR3 is TGTGCCTGGAGTGATGGGGCAGGGGGAAGCAATCAGCCCCAGCATTTT.

This clone occurred once. This chain links TRBV5-1 with TRBJ1-6; D is possibly TRBD1 (5 bases). The ends were cut back, 3 bases at V and 14 bases at J, with 18 bases in the middle. This CDR3 comprises 14 residues. CDR1 is SGHRS and CDR2 is YFSETQ in the germline V gene. The CDR3 loop is CASSSPGGPDTLHF. The DNA for the CDR3 is TGCGCCAGCAGCTCGCCGGGGGGTCCGGATACCCTCCACTTT. The whole variable domain, filled in from reference TRBV5-1 and TRBJ1-6, reads KAGVTQTPRYLIKTRGQQVTLSCSPISGHRSVSWYQQTPGQGLQFLFEYFSETQRNKGNFPGRFSGRQFSNSRSEMNVSTLELGDSALYLCASSSPGGPDTLHFGNGTRLTVT.

V and J are TRBV27 and TRBJ2-3; TRBD2 matches at 11 bases. CDR3 length: 16 amino acids. With 6 bases clipped from V and 3 bases from J, the junction kept 8 bases outside the gene matches. The germline V gene has CDR1 MNHEY and CDR2 SMNVEV (reference sequence). The CDR3 is CASRVLAGGRTDTQYF. CDR3 sequence (DNA): TGTGCCAGCAGAGTCCTAGCGGGAGGAAGGACAGATACGCAGTATTTT.

V is TRBV7-2 and J is TRBJ2-1; 11 bases agree with TRBD1. The germline V gene has CDR1 SGHTA and CDR2 FQGNSA. Germline trimming cut 1 base from V and 8 bases from J; bases unmatched to any gene: 7. This CDR3 has 16 residues. CDR3 bases: TGTGCCAGCAGCTTAGGGGGGACAGGGGGTAGGTATGAGCAGTTCTTC. It codes for CASSLGGTGGRYEQFF.

The rearrangement links TRBV5-4 to TRBJ2-1; 11 bases fit TRBD2. This CDR3 comprises 14 residues. J gave up 7 bases and V 4 bases, and 4 bases lay outside the gene matches. Germline assignment: CDR1 SGHNT and CDR2 YYREEE (reference sequence). Written as DNA, the CDR3 is TGTGCCAGCAGCCCTACTAGCGGGGGAAATGAGCAGTTCTTC. Translated, it gives CASSPTSGGNEQFF.

In this sample, this clone turned up once. The chain combines TRBV6-5 with TRBJ1-1, with D hard to call. CDR1 and CDR2 from the germline V gene are MNHEY and SVGAGI. This CDR3 spans 15 amino acids. Trimming removed 0 bases from V and 1 base from J, with 9 bases in between. The CDR3 is CASSYSSLRNTEAFF. CDR3 coding DNA: TGTGCCAGCAGTTACTCGAGTCTGCGGAACACTGAAGCTTTCTTT.

The chain employs TRBV5-1 and TRBJ1-3, with TRBD1 identical over 12 bases. The V gene end was trimmed by 0 bases and the J gene end by 4 bases; junction bases not matched to a gene: 5. Germline V gene data show CDR1 as SGHRS and CDR2 as YFSETQ. The CDR3 contains 17 residues. DNA for the CDR3: TGCGCCAGCAGCTTGGTGGGGACAGGGGGCAGAGGAAACACCATATATTTT. Translating it yields CASSLVGTGGRGNTIYF.

The genes are TRBV11-2 and TRBJ2-2, with 7 bases matching TRBD1. V shed 5 bases, J shed 1 base, and the junction held 10 bases outside the gene matches. The CDR3 length is 17 residues. Germline V gene lookup returns CDR1 SGHAT and CDR2 FQNNGV. CDR3 coding DNA: TGTGCCAGCAGCCCATGGTGGGACAGCCAGAACACCGGGGAGCTGTTTTTT. Protein sequence: CASSPWWDSQNTGELFF.

V is TRBV18 and J is TRBJ2-1, with 9 bases aligning to TRBD1. There are 16 residues in the CDR3. Losses at the gene ends were 5 bases for V and 3 bases for J; bases not matched to a gene: 8. Germline CDR1 reads KGHSH; CDR2 reads LQKENI. The CDR3 sequence is CASSFSTGGGYNEQFF. In DNA form, the CDR3 reads TGTGCCAGCTCATTTTCTACAGGGGGCGGCTACAATGAGCAGTTCTTC.